These 24 T cell receptor beta chains share one sample of origin, sequenced in a study of T cells in Graves' hyperthyroidism and ophthalmopathy. Amplification of TCR beta CDR3 regions was performed using RNA transcripts as template. RT-PCR in the first round (using the HTBI primer set) targeted the TCR CDR3. TCRdb fed the multiplex PCR reads into MiXCR, producing one record per CDR3 protein. The table shows some 340,000 distinct CDR3 sequences, with roughly 13% occurring only once. The material sequenced was blood. These receptors were collected from a middle-aged woman with Graves' ophthalmopathy.

This clonotype was counted many times. V usage is TRBV29-1 and J usage is TRBJ2-1; 9 positions agree with TRBD2. In germline, CDR1 is SQVTM, CDR2 ANQGSEA. CDR3 length: 15 amino acids. V lost 8 bases and J lost 5; bases outside the gene matches: 13. This CDR3 reads CSTRGESGRHNEQFF. CDR3 sequence (DNA): TGCAGCACCCGAGGAGAGAGCGGGAGGCACAATGAGCAGTTCTTC.

The table lists this clonotype with many counts. The V gene is TRBV7-2, the J gene TRBJ1-4, with TRBD1 as a possible D gene (6 bases). Germline values: CDR1 SGHTA, CDR2 FQGNSA. CDR3 length equals 16 residues. Trimming removed 2 bases from V and 3 bases from J, with 13 bases in between. DNA of the CDR3: TGTGCCAGCAGCTTAAACAGGGCTGCGGCTAATGAAAAACTGTTTTTT. Amino acids: CASSLNRAAANEKLFF.

This chain joins TRBV6-1 and TRBJ1-5; TRBD1 matches 7 bases. V was pared by 6 bases and J by 5 bases, with 10 bases of the junction left unmatched. Germline V gene lookup returns CDR1 MNHNS and CDR2 SASEGT. The CDR3 sequence is 15 residues long. CDR3 residues: CASRIYRGSDQPQHF. The CDR3 bases are TGTGCCAGCAGGATCTACAGGGGTTCCGATCAGCCCCAGCATTTT.

The V gene is TRBV20-1, the J gene TRBJ2-3; D may be TRBD1 or TRBD2 (5 bases each). Germline CDR1 reads DFQATT; CDR2 reads SNEGSKA (reference sequence). Trimming took 0 bases from V and 3 from J, leaving 10 bases between them. The CDR3 is made up of 14 amino acids. DNA for the CDR3: TGCAGTGCTAGAGACAGGGAGAGTACAGATACGCAGTATTTT. As protein: CSARDRESTDTQYF.

A few counts support this clonotype. The J gene is TRBJ2-3, the V gene TRBV12-3 or TRBV12-4; D not resolved. The CDR3 has 15 residues. The V end lost 7 bases, the J end lost 4 bases, and 18 bases lay between the germline ends. The CDR3 region has the DNA TGTGCCAGCACCCCCATGGGCAGCCAGGCAGATACGCAGTATTTT. It yields the protein CASTPMGSQADTQYF.

This clonotype was picked up many times. The rearrangement joins TRBV6-1 to TRBJ1-2; 7 bases agree with TRBD1. The CDR3 runs to 15 residues. Germline values: CDR1 MNHNS, CDR2 SASEGT. Germline trimming cut 6 bases from V and 5 bases from J; bases unmatched to any gene: 12. The CDR3, as DNA: TGTGCCAGCAGCGCCCGGCGGGGGGGACAGTATGGCTACACCTTC. Amino acids: CASSARRGGQYGYTF.

This clonotype has only a few counts. The J gene is TRBJ1-2, the V gene TRBV6-1; D unclear. The germline CDR1 and CDR2 sequences are MNHNS and SASEGT. The CDR3 consists of 12 residues. V lost 6 bases and J lost 6, with 11 bases in between. In nucleotides, the CDR3 is TGTGCCAGCAGAAGGACTGAGAATGGCTACACCTTC. Protein sequence: CASRRTENGYTF.

This clonotype was detected ten times or more. The chain joins TRBV2 to TRBJ2-7; D tentatively fits TRBD1 or TRBD2 (5 bases each). Between the trimmed V and J ends, which lost 6 bases and 1 base, there was a span of 10 bases. Germline lookup yields CDR1 SNHLY and CDR2 FYNNEI. The CDR3 contains 13 residues. The CDR3 DNA reads TGTGCCAGCAGACCGGGACCGTCCTACGAGCAGTACTTC. It encodes CASRPGPSYEQYF.

A few counts support this clonotype. V is TRBV30 and J is TRBJ1-1, with 7 bases lining up with TRBD1. The V gene's germline CDR1 is GTSNPN and CDR2 SVGIG (reference sequence). The CDR3 is 14 residues long. Trimming cost V 2 bases and J 4 bases; bases outside gene matches: 7. The CDR3 DNA reads TGTGCCTGGAGTTCGTGGGCAGGGGGCACTGAAGCTTTCTTT. Translating gives CAWSSWAGGTEAFF. Variable domain in full (rest from reference TRBV30 and TRBJ1-1): SQTIHQWPATLVQPVGSPLSLECTVEGTSNPNLYWYRQAAGRGLQLLFYSVGIGQISSEVPQNLSASRPQDRQFILSSKKLLLSDSGFYLCAWSSWAGGTEAFFGQGTRLTVV.

This rearrangement joins TRBV29-1 to TRBJ2-5, with TRBD2 matching 11 bases. V shed 0 bases, J shed 3 bases, and the junction held 6 bases outside the gene matches. Germline V lookup: CDR1 SQVTM, CDR2 ANQGSEA. The CDR3 covers 16 residues. CDR3 nucleotides: TGCAGCGTTGAAGACCCTTGGGGACTAGCGGAAGAGACCCAGTACTTC. Translating it yields CSVEDPWGLAEETQYF.

The chain recombines TRBV5-5 with TRBJ1-2; TRBD1 matches 8 bases. The CDR3 sequence is 16 residues long. Per the germline V gene, CDR1 is SGHKS and CDR2 is YYEKEE (reference sequence). After removal of 3 bases from V and 0 bases from J, the junction contained 7 bases not matched to a gene. DNA for the CDR3: TGTGCCAGCAGCTCCGGGACAGGCGAAGCTAACTATGGCTACACCTTC. This codes for CASSSGTGEANYGYTF.

The table lists this clonotype with a few counts. This chain uses TRBV7-8 with TRBJ2-7, with TRBD2 matching over 11 bases. The germline CDR1 and CDR2 sequences are SGHVS and FQNEAQ. Losses at the gene ends were 0 bases for V and 4 bases for J; bases not matched to a gene: 5. The CDR3 consists of 16 residues. The CDR3 here is CASSLARLAGNYEQYF. The CDR3 DNA sequence: TGTGCCAGCAGCTTAGCGCGACTAGCGGGGAATTACGAGCAGTACTTC.

This clonotype was detected many times. This chain joins TRBV6-5 and TRBJ1-2; D is undetermined. CDR3 length: 13 amino acids. V was pared by 0 bases and J by 8 bases, with 10 bases between. Germline V gene sequence: CDR1 MNHEY, CDR2 SVGAGI. CDR3 region: CASSYSRDLGYTF. DNA for the CDR3: TGTGCCAGCAGTTACTCGAGGGATCTCGGCTACACCTTC.

This clonotype showed up just a few times. The V gene is TRBV5-5, the J gene TRBJ1-5; 9 bases align to TRBD1. CDR1 is SGHKS, CDR2 YYEKEE, per germline (reference sequence). CDR3 size: 17 residues. V trimming: 3 bases; J trimming: 4 bases; junction bases outside the gene matches: 11. The CDR3 nucleotides read TGTGCCAGCAGCTCGGGACAGGGTGGCGGCTTAAATCAGCCCCAGCATTTT. It codes for CASSSGQGGGLNQPQHF. Filled out from reference TRBV5-5 and TRBJ1-5, the complete variable domain reads DAGVTQSPTHLIKTRGQQVTLRCSPISGHKSVSWYQQVLGQGPQFIFQYYEKEERGRGNFPDRFSARQFPNYSSELNVNALLLGDSALYLCASSSGQGGGLNQPQHFGDGTRLSIL.

This clonotype was picked up many times. The gene calls are TRBV10-3 and TRBJ1-1; D unclear. This CDR3 comprises 12 residues. Germline V CDR1 and CDR2: ENHRY, SYGVKD. The germline V and J ends were trimmed by 6 bases and 4 bases, with 9 bases remaining between them. The CDR3 is CAIRARSTEAFF. The CDR3 DNA reads as TGTGCCATCAGGGCAAGATCCACTGAAGCTTTCTTT.

This clonotype was counted ten times or more. V is TRBV11-3 and J is TRBJ1-1, with TRBD1 as a possible D gene (5 bases). The V and J ends lost 4 bases and 3 bases respectively, with 12 bases between them. The germline V gene has CDR1 SGHNT and CDR2 YENEEA. There are 14 residues in the CDR3. The CDR3 loop is CASSSRAGDTEAFF. CDR3 nucleotide sequence: TGTGCCAGCAGCTCCCGCGCGGGGGACACTGAAGCTTTCTTT.

The chain recombines TRBV29-1 with TRBJ1-4, with D maybe TRBD1 (6 bases). The CDR3 is 11 residues long. CDR1 is SQVTM and CDR2 is ANQGSEA in the germline V gene. Trimming cost V 6 bases and J 5 bases, with 7 bases left between them. The CDR3 nucleotides are TGCAGCGTAGACAGGAATGAAAAACTGTTTTTT. This codes for CSVDRNEKLFF. The entire variable domain, with the rest obtained from reference TRBV29-1 and TRBJ1-4, is as follows: SAVISQKPSRDICQRGTSLTIQCQVDSQVTMMFWYRQQPGQSLTLIATANQGSEATYESGFVIDKFPISRPNLTFSTLTVSNMSPEDSSIYLCSVDRNEKLFFGSGTQLSVL.

Ten or more counts support this clonotype. This rearrangement joins TRBV3-1 to TRBJ1-1, with D possibly being TRBD1 (6 bases). Deletions cut 5 bases from V and 6 bases from J, with 10 bases between. Germline CDR1 LGHDT, CDR2 YNNKEL (reference sequence). CDR3 length: 12 residues. CDR3 nucleotides: TGTGCCAGCAGCAAGGGGGGGCCTGAAGCTTTCTTT. It yields the protein CASSKGGPEAFF.

The chain combines TRBV20-1 with TRBJ2-4; 14 nucleotides agree with TRBD2. The V and J ends lost 7 bases and 0 bases, in that order; junction bases with no gene match: 8. CDR3 length: 17 residues. Germline V gives CDR1 DFQATT, CDR2 SNEGSKA (reference sequence). Here the CDR3 reads CSGKGLAGVVAKNIQYF. CDR3 DNA: TGCAGTGGCAAGGGACTAGCGGGAGTAGTAGCCAAAAACATTCAGTACTTC.

This clonotype was counted between two and nine times. CDR3 sequence: CAWSLTGSGNTIYF. The DNA of the CDR3 is TGTGCCTGGAGCCTCACTGGCTCTGGAAACACCATATATTTT. J is TRBJ1-3 and V is TRBV30, with D hard to call. V was cut by 3 bases and J by 0 bases, with 9 bases left in between. Per germline, CDR1 GTSNPN and CDR2 SVGIG (reference sequence). This CDR3 region has 14 residues.

This sequence joins TRBV11-2 and TRBJ1-2, with D unclear. V was pared by 5 bases and J by 8 bases, with 12 bases between. This CDR3 has 12 residues. Per the germline V gene, CDR1 is SGHAT and CDR2 is FQNNGV. Here the CDR3 reads CASSLVGNGYTF. The CDR3 DNA reads as TGTGCCAGCAGCCTAGTAGGGAACGGCTACACCTTC.

The rearrangement joins TRBV27 to TRBJ2-3; no clear D. CDR3 length equals 15 residues. Germline V gene sequence: CDR1 MNHEY, CDR2 SMNVEV (reference sequence). Trimming left V 3 bases short and J 1 base short, with 11 bases between. The DNA for the CDR3 is TGTGCCAGCAGTTTCCGGGTCCGCGGCACAGATACGCAGTATTTT. Protein sequence: CASSFRVRGTDTQYF.

Ten or more counts support this clonotype. This CDR3 reads CASSVGRRGTEAFF. CDR3 DNA: TGTGCCAGCAGTGTAGGCCGCCGGGGCACTGAAGCTTTCTTT. The chain uses TRBV6-1 and TRBJ1-1, with unresolved D. The CDR3 sequence is 14 residues long. Germline CDR1 is MNHNS and CDR2 is SASEGT. The V end was cut by 4 bases, the J end by 4 bases, with 13 bases between.

The table lists this clonotype with many counts. This chain links TRBV20-1 with TRBJ2-5; maybe TRBD1 (5 bases). The CDR3 has 13 amino acids. Germline values: CDR1 DFQATT, CDR2 SNEGSKA (reference sequence). The CDR3 DNA follows: TGCAGCTCACTACCGCAGGGCCTTGAGACCCAGTACTTC. Its protein product is CSSLPQGLETQYF.